This entry lists 21 T cell receptor beta chains sequenced from one sample in a study of shared clonotypes between healthy human individuals (TCRdb year 2020). CD8 naive samples were obtained by positive selection for CCR7 among CD45RO-negative cells, yielding a CD45RA+CCR7+ population from which TemRA cells were excluded. Receptors were amplified or captured by the immunoSEQ multiplex PCR assay. The source is immuneACCESS, and TCRdb retained only in-frame sequences with V and J called. Part of the clones is not carried over; for the studies checked, unresolved V genes explain less than half of this, and the remainder is unexplained. This sample comprises roughly 2,000,000 clones, 80% to 95% of them detected only once. Under 2% of the sample goes to the ten largest clones. The sample comprised naive CD8+ T cells from PBMCs. Sample cell subset or site, as interpreted from the label and publication: CD45RA+CCR7+. Source of these receptors: a man younger than 35 in good health. Some clones in this sample may be carry-over from other donors' samples.

This chain joins TRBV5-4 and TRBJ2-6, with TRBD2 identical over 7 bases. Germline V CDR1 and CDR2: SGHNT, YYREEE (reference sequence). This CDR3 is built from 17 residues. J was trimmed by 0 bases and V by 3 bases; bases with no gene match: 6. As DNA, the CDR3 is TGTGCCAGCAGCTACCCGGGACTACCCTCTGGGGCCAACGTCCTGACTTTC. It yields the protein CASSYPGLPSGANVLTF.

Remarks on this clone: This CDR3 is also generated by other DNA sequences in the sample. The chain joins TRBV15 to TRBJ2-7; D gene unclear. The V gene's germline CDR1 is LNHNV and CDR2 YYDKDF (reference sequence). The CDR3 loop spans 13 amino acids. V gave up 1 base and J gave up 0 bases, with 4 bases separating them. CDR3 sequence (DNA): TGTGCCACCAGCAGAGGGACCTCCTACGAGCAGTACTTC. Translated: CATSRGTSYEQYF.

The V and J genes are TRBV28 and TRBJ2-2; TRBD1 matches at 9 bases. With 7 bases clipped from V and 5 bases from J, the junction kept 2 bases outside the gene matches. CDR1 MDHEN and CDR2 SYDVKM come from the germline V gene. The CDR3 runs 13 residues. The CDR3 DNA sequence: TGTGCCAGCACCGGGACAGGGACCGGGGAGCTGTTTTTT. This translates into CASTGTGTGELFF.

The chain uses TRBV7-6 and TRBJ2-3, with 9 bases identical to TRBD2. The V and J ends lost 4 bases and 4 bases, in that order; junction bases with no gene match: 6. CDR1 and CDR2 from the germline V gene are SGHVS and FNYEAQ. The CDR3 is made up of 15 amino acids. Here the CDR3 DNA reads TGTGCCAGCAGCTCCCTAGCGGGGAAGGCAGATACGCAGTATTTT. It encodes CASSSLAGKADTQYF.

The rearrangement links TRBV7-9 to TRBJ2-5; tentative D call: TRBD1 (6 bases). Germline V gene lookup returns CDR1 SEHNR and CDR2 FQNEAQ (reference sequence). CDR3 length equals 16 residues. The ends were cut back, 5 bases at V and 1 base at J, with 17 bases in the middle. Here the CDR3 DNA reads TGTGCCAGCAGCGTTAATCCAAGGGGGTTCCAAGAGACCCAGTACTTC. It yields the protein CASSVNPRGFQETQYF.

The chain combines TRBV9 with TRBJ2-7; no clear D gene. Germline loops: CDR1 SGDLS, CDR2 YYNGEE. Trimming took off 0 bases at V and 3 bases at J, with 13 bases between the two ends. The CDR3 is 15 residues long. This CDR3 reads CASSVAGQDHYEQYF. CDR3 bases: TGTGCCAGCAGCGTAGCGGGCCAGGATCACTACGAGCAGTACTTC.

The V gene is TRBV7-2, the J gene TRBJ1-5; 8 bases are a match to TRBD1. Trimming cost V 5 bases and J 0 bases; bases outside gene matches: 6. Germline-derived CDR1 and CDR2 are SGHTA and FQGNSA. CDR3 length: 16 amino acids. Here the CDR3 reads CASSKRTGFSNQPQHF. The CDR3 coding sequence is TGTGCCAGCAGCAAAAGGACAGGGTTTAGCAATCAGCCCCAGCATTTT.

The chain combines TRBV27 with TRBJ2-1; D may be TRBD1 (5 bases). The CDR3 is made up of 11 amino acids. Trimming left V 3 bases short and J 10 bases short, with 7 bases between. Germline loops: CDR1 MNHEY, CDR2 SMNVEV (reference sequence). CDR3 nucleotides: TGTGCCAGCAGTTTTAGACAGGAGCAGTTCTTC. It encodes CASSFRQEQFF.

This chain connects TRBV19 to TRBJ2-4, with TRBD2 matching over 7 bases. There are 17 residues in the CDR3. CDR1 and CDR2 (germline): LNHDA, SQIVND (reference sequence). V dropped 11 bases and J dropped 7; count of bases not matched to a gene: 23. CDR3 DNA: TGTGCCTCTCATGGGGGGTCTAGCGGTCCTGGAGGGAACATTCAGTACTTC. Protein: CASHGGSSGPGGNIQYF.

The V and J genes are TRBV6-6 and TRBJ1-4; TRBD1 might be the D (5 bases). Trimming took off 2 bases at V and 14 bases at J, with 12 bases between the two ends. This CDR3 has 12 residues. CDR1 is MNHNY and CDR2 is SVGAGI in the germline V gene (reference sequence). The CDR3 protein is CASSYGAPGLFF. CDR3 bases: TGTGCCAGCAGTTACGGGGCCCCGGGGCTGTTTTTT.

The gene calls are TRBV19 and TRBJ1-4, with 7 bases identical to TRBD1. The V and J ends lost 6 bases and 8 bases, in that order; junction bases with no gene match: 15. CDR3 size: 16 residues. Per germline, CDR1 LNHDA and CDR2 SQIVND (reference sequence). CDR3 residues: CASSPYYDRAGEKLFF. CDR3 DNA: TGTGCCAGTAGCCCGTACTACGACAGGGCCGGAGAAAAACTGTTTTTT.

This rearrangement joins TRBV10-3 to TRBJ1-2, with D unresolved. Germline V gene sequence: CDR1 ENHRY, CDR2 SYGVKD. Trimming removed 2 bases at V and 2 bases at J, with 6 bases between. The length of the CDR3 is 13 residues. CDR3 coding DNA: TGTGCCATCAGTGAGGTAGGGAACTATGGCTACACCTTC. Encoded protein: CAISEVGNYGYTF.

Only one count was recorded for this clone. The CDR3 DNA is TGTGCCAGCAGCTTGGTCACAAAGTTCTACGAGCAGTACTTC. Its protein product is CASSLVTKFYEQYF. This chain joins TRBV7-9 and TRBJ2-7; the D is unclear. V lost 3 bases and J 3 bases, leaving 12 bases between the germline ends. The CDR3 runs to 14 residues. The germline V gene encodes CDR1 SEHNR and CDR2 FQNEAQ (reference sequence).

This chain joins TRBV9 and TRBJ2-1; no clear D. The CDR3 extends over 16 amino acids. Germline assignment: CDR1 SGDLS and CDR2 YYNGEE. Trimming left V 0 bases short and J 0 bases short, with 10 bases between. CDR3 residues: CASSVVALSSYNEQFF. The CDR3 nucleotides read TGTGCCAGCAGCGTAGTGGCGCTGAGCTCCTACAATGAGCAGTTCTTC.

The CDR3 region has the DNA TGTGCCAGCAGCTTCTTCCCAGACAGCCTCAATGAAAAACTGTTTTTT. It translates to CASSFFPDSLNEKLFF. V usage is TRBV5-5 and J usage is TRBJ1-4, with TRBD1 as a possible D gene (5 bases). Trimming removed 2 bases at V and 5 bases at J, with 16 bases between. The CDR3 spans 16 residues. Germline CDR1 and CDR2: SGHKS and YYEKEE (reference sequence).

The chain recombines TRBV11-2 with TRBJ2-7; 7 bases fit TRBD1. The CDR3 is made up of 14 amino acids. Germline CDR1 and CDR2: SGHAT and FQNNGV. J gave up 2 bases and V 2 bases, and 3 bases lay outside the gene matches. The CDR3 is CASSLTDRAYEQYF. In DNA form, the CDR3 reads TGTGCCAGCAGCTTAACCGACAGGGCCTACGAGCAGTACTTC.

The chain recombines TRBV27 with TRBJ2-3; possible D gene TRBD2, 6 bases. The germline CDR1 and CDR2 sequences are MNHEY and SMNVEV (reference sequence). Trimming removed 6 bases at V and 1 base at J, with 17 bases between. This CDR3 spans 16 amino acids. The CDR3 nucleotides are TGTGCCAGCAGCCCCACTAGCCTGACGGGCACAGATACGCAGTATTTT. It specifies CASSPTSLTGTDTQYF.

A remark on this clone: Mismatch with germline at one junction end may stem from a read error. This chain links TRBV9 with TRBJ1-5; D perhaps matches TRBD1 (5 bases). The CDR3 is 13 residues long. Germline lookup yields CDR1 SGDLS and CDR2 YYNGEE. The CDR3: CASSGDFNHPQHF. For the CDR3, the DNA is TGTGCCAGCAGCGGGGACTTCAATCACCCCCAGCATTTT.

CDR3 region: CASSQGQGAESSYNEQFF. The CDR3 DNA sequence: TGTGCCAGCAGCCAAGGGCAGGGGGCCGAGAGCTCCTACAATGAGCAGTTCTTC. The rearrangement joins TRBV4-2 to TRBJ2-1; TRBD1 agrees at 8 bases. J was trimmed by 0 bases and V by 1 base; bases with no gene match: 8. The CDR3 loop spans 18 amino acids. The germline V gene has CDR1 LGHNA and CDR2 YNFKEQ.

The CDR3: CASSQLNYEQYF. CDR3 nucleotides: TGTGCCAGCAGCCAACTGAACTACGAGCAGTACTTC. The V gene is TRBV27, the J gene TRBJ2-7; D is unclear. The V end was cut by 6 bases, the J end by 3 bases, with 9 bases between. Germline V CDR1 and CDR2: MNHEY, SMNVEV (reference sequence). The CDR3 runs to 12 residues.

Details on this clone: Other nucleotide sequences in the sample specify the same CDR3. The V call is TRBV6-5, the J call TRBJ2-7, with D hard to call. The germline V and J ends were trimmed by 3 bases and 2 bases, with 8 bases remaining between them. Germline V lookup: CDR1 MNHEY, CDR2 SVGAGI. The CDR3 runs to 13 residues. For the CDR3, the DNA is TGTGCCAGCAGTTATGGTCAGCCCTACGAGCAGTACTTC. Residues: CASSYGQPYEQYF.